This T cell receptor (beta chain) was sequenced in a study of T-cell reconstitution after alpha-beta-depleted transplantation in children. Study conclusions and caveats: TCRbeta diversity was high at day 60 in some patients (a result of surviving recipient T cells and thymic progenitors). T-cell counts and diversity at one year following transplant were attributed mainly to newly produced T cells.

Molecular barcoding with unique molecular identifiers was used for the TCRbeta library. TCRdb redid the calling of the PCR reads with MiXCR, one entry per CDR3 protein. In the table there are 530,000 or so distinct CDR3 sequences, approximately 30% of which are singletons. Only a few counts were recorded for this clonotype. Its specificity is not known. The sequencing here drew on PBMCs, taken before TCRalphabeta/CD19-depleted stem cell transplant. The TCR originated in a boy in the first two years of life with Wiskott-Aldrich syndrome, due to receive a stem cell transplant.

The CDR3 is CASRYSPNNSPLHF. Here the CDR3 DNA reads TGCGCCAGCCGGTACAGCCCGAATAATTCACCCCTCCACTTT. This chain joins TRBV5-1 and TRBJ1-6; D is undetermined. CDR1 and CDR2 (germline): SGHRS, YFSETQ. V was pared by 7 bases and J by 5 bases, with 13 bases between. The CDR3 is 14 amino acids.